Described below is a single TCR beta chain sequence and its context. Its specificity is unknown. This CDR3 has 17 amino acids. From germline, CDR1 is KGHSH and CDR2 LQKENI. Trimming took off 3 bases at V and 2 bases at J, with 16 bases between the two ends. This entry belongs to a study of shared clonotypes between healthy human individuals. Findings of the study overall: It was the non-shared clonotypes that had lower generation probabilities than clonotypes shared by all four donors.

Each subset's genomic DNA was shared equally among a number of immunoSEQ plates. Some clones are missing from TCRdb's copy, which holds only in-frame ones; the method was immunoSEQ multiplex PCR. The sample consists of approximately 2,300,000 clones, roughly 90% of them appearing once. Sequencing was performed on naive CD4+ T cells from PBMCs. Subset described: CD45RA+ positively selected. The chain couples TRBV18 to TRBJ1-4, with a possible D match to TRBD1 (5 bases). The sequence was collected from a man between 18 and 29 years old in good health. Some clones in this sample may be carry-over from other donors' samples. As DNA, the CDR3 is TGTGCCAGCTCACCCGGCCAGGGAAGGTTGACTAATGAAAAACTGTTTTTT. Amino acid sequence: CASSPGQGRLTNEKLFF.